The present TCR beta chain was sequenced within a study of blood T cell repertoires in COVID-19. The overall study: Samples taken during acute and convalescent COVID-19 were collected in the United States, Italy and Spain. In each case, the material was cDNA or gDNA derived from T cells, B-cell-depleted T cells, or PBMCs.

Per the original data handling: Nucleated cell counts were estimated from reference gene primer amplification. Data came from immunoSEQ multiplex PCR; TCRdb stores just in-frame clones and leaves some out. V, J and clone size were drawn from that table, and D and trimming were deduced from the DNA. The sample has 40,000 to 55,000 clones; over 85% are singletons. In germline, CDR1 is SEHNR, CDR2 FQNEAQ (reference sequence). V lost 5 bases, J lost 3 bases, and 6 bases stayed unmatched. The CDR3 extends over 15 amino acids. What was sequenced was peripheral blood. The rearrangement joins TRBV7-9 to TRBJ2-1; 8 bases fit TRBD1. This TCR derives from an elderly woman with acute or convalescent COVID-19. The CDR3 DNA reads TGTGCCAGCAGCCCTCGGACAGGGTTCTACAATGAGCAGTTCTTC. Its protein is CASSPRTGFYNEQFF.